What follows are 14 T cell receptor beta chains derived from one specimen sequenced in a study of T cells after yellow fever vaccination (dated by TCRdb to the late 2010s). The treatment or condition label, read with the paper, signifies: live attenuated yellow fever vaccine strain. To prepare the library, 5' RACE was applied. These reads were obtained on an Illumina NovaSeq 6000. TCRdb reprocessing: public reads trimmed at Q25 with fastp, clones called with MiXCR, in-frame beta chains kept. Rows are combined by CDR3 protein, so each entry shows the most common genes and DNA. The sample yields some 240,000 distinct CDR3 sequences; roughly 4% were counted once. 19% of the sample rests with the top ten. The specimen was PBMCs, collected 15 days after the yellow fever booster vaccination. All receptors derive from a man between 18 and 29 years old who received the YFV17D yellow fever vaccine.

The sample holds many counts of this clonotype. The chain uses TRBV12-3 or TRBV12-4 and TRBJ2-3, with 10 bases lining up with TRBD2. Trimming took 6 bases from V and 5 from J; bases not matched to a gene: 8. CDR3 length: 15 amino acids. The CDR3 reads CASRTSGGALDTQYF. In DNA, the CDR3 is TGTGCCAGCAGAACGAGCGGGGGGGCTTTAGATACGCAGTATTTT.

This clonotype was counted many times. V gene TRBV4-3 combines with J gene TRBJ1-6; 7 positions agree with TRBD1. The CDR3 totals 13 residues. The germline gives CDR1 LGHNA, CDR2 YSLEER. With 0 bases clipped from V and 19 bases from J, the junction kept 9 bases outside the gene matches. In DNA, the CDR3 is TGCGCCAGCAGCCAAGATCAAGGGACAGTGACTCACTTT. Translation: CASSQDQGTVTHF.

The table lists this clonotype with many counts. The J gene is TRBJ2-1, the V gene TRBV10-3, with 8 bases that match TRBD2. The CDR3 has 15 residues. Germline CDR1 and CDR2: ENHRY and SYGVKD. Trimming cost V 6 bases and J 4 bases; bases outside gene matches: 8. CDR3 amino acids: CAISPRGGPYNEQFF. The CDR3 DNA reads TGTGCCATCAGCCCCCGGGGGGGGCCGTACAATGAGCAGTTCTTC.

This clonotype was seen at least ten times. The chain recombines TRBV7-9 with TRBJ1-1; D gene uncertain. The germline V gene encodes CDR1 SEHNR and CDR2 FQNEAQ (reference sequence). This CDR3 has 16 amino acids. Deletions cut 5 bases from V and 5 bases from J, with 21 bases between. DNA of the CDR3: TGTGCCAGCAGCCCTACCGGGGAGGGTGGGAGAACTGAAGCTTTCTTT. Translating gives CASSPTGEGGRTEAFF.

This clonotype was seen ten or more times. Its ends do not fully match the called genes, so a read error is possible. The chain carries TRBV7-2 and TRBJ1-1; TRBD1 is a possible D gene (6 bases). Per the germline V gene, CDR1 is SGHTA and CDR2 is FQGNSA. The CDR3 is made up of 15 amino acids. The CDR3 nucleotides read TGTGCCAGCAGTTTAGCCGGGGGCGCAGGTACTGAAGCTTTCTTT. As protein: CASSLAGGAGTEAFF.

This clonotype was counted many times. V is TRBV12-3 or TRBV12-4 and J is TRBJ2-1; D might be TRBD1 (6 bases). The V end lost 3 bases, the J end lost 2 bases, and 8 bases lay between the germline ends. CDR3 length: 14 amino acids. CDR3: CASSFSGAYNEQFF. In nucleotides, the CDR3 is TGTGCCAGCAGTTTTTCAGGGGCCTACAATGAGCAGTTCTTC.

This clonotype was found many times. CDR3 protein: CASSPITSGTGTYEQYF. The CDR3 region has the DNA TGTGCCAGCAGCCCTATCACCTCCGGGACCGGTACCTACGAGCAGTACTTC. The chain employs TRBV27 and TRBJ2-7, with D perhaps given as TRBD1 or TRBD2 (5 bases each). Germline-derived CDR1 and CDR2 are MNHEY and SMNVEV (reference sequence). This CDR3 contains 17 residues. V was pared by 6 bases and J by 2 bases, with 23 bases between.

This clonotype was seen at least ten times. The chain carries TRBV2 and TRBJ1-2; TRBD1 is a possible D gene (5 bases). V was trimmed by 2 bases and J by 8 bases, leaving 21 bases between them. CDR3 size: 16 residues. Germline lookup yields CDR1 SNHLY and CDR2 FYNNEI. CDR3 DNA sequence: TGTGCCAGCAGTGAACCGACCGTAGACAGAAATCGGGGCTACACCTTC. Translating gives CASSEPTVDRNRGYTF.

This clonotype appeared many times. This chain connects TRBV10-3 to TRBJ1-5; 9 positions match TRBD1. This CDR3 has 16 residues. Losses at the gene ends were 11 bases for V and 4 bases for J; bases not matched to a gene: 15. CDR1 ENHRY and CDR2 SYGVKD come from the germline V gene. CDR3 DNA sequence: TGTGCCTCCGCGGGGACAGGGTCTTATGGGAATCAGCCCCAGCATTTT. Translating gives CASAGTGSYGNQPQHF.

J is TRBJ1-2 and V is TRBV5-1; TRBD1 aligns across 8 bases. Germline V gene lookup returns CDR1 SGHRS and CDR2 YFSETQ. The CDR3 spans 18 residues. V was clipped by 5 bases and J by 3 bases; unmatched bases: 18. CDR3 loop: CASRDAGQAASGDYGYTF. CDR3 DNA sequence: TGCGCCAGCAGGGACGCGGGACAGGCGGCTTCAGGGGACTATGGCTACACCTTC.

The table lists this clonotype with many counts. This chain uses TRBV6-5 with TRBJ2-3; 8 bases agree with TRBD2. This CDR3 is built from 14 residues. Germline V gene data show CDR1 as MNHEY and CDR2 as SVGAGI. V trimming: 2 bases; J trimming: 8 bases; junction bases outside the gene matches: 6. This CDR3 is CASSYLGGAVTQYF. As DNA, the CDR3 is TGTGCCAGCAGTTACCTCGGGGGGGCGGTTACGCAGTATTTT.

With respect to this clonotype: With a much larger clone just one base away, this may be a read error. The rearrangement uses TRBV7-2 and TRBJ2-2; D is tentatively TRBD1 or TRBD2 (5 bases each). CDR1 and CDR2 from the germline V gene are SGHTA and FQGNSA. The CDR3 contains 15 residues. In nucleotides, the CDR3 is TGTGCCAGCAGGTTAGGGTCGGGACGCCTAGGTCGGGTGTTTTTT. It codes for CASRLGSGRLGRVFF.

This clonotype was picked up many times. V and J are TRBV12-3 or TRBV12-4 and TRBJ1-2, with D unresolved. This CDR3 contains 13 residues. The V and J ends lost 8 bases and 7 bases respectively, with 17 bases between them. The chain's CDR3 is CASVPGGNVGYTF. The CDR3 nucleotides read TGTGCCAGCGTTCCCGGAGGGAATGTTGGCTACACCTTC.

This clonotype was seen more than once but under ten times. The chain links TRBV12-3 or TRBV12-4 to TRBJ2-7; D may be TRBD1 (6 bases). The length of the CDR3 is 13 residues. V shed 1 base and J shed 6 bases, with 10 bases lying between them. CDR3 nucleotides: TGTGCCAGCAGTTTAGGGACAGTAGGCGAGCAGTACGTC. This encodes CASSLGTVGEQYV.